The rows below give T cell receptor beta chains drawn from one sample of a study of blood T cell repertoires in COVID-19. Data came from immunoSEQ multiplex PCR; TCRdb stores just in-frame clones and leaves some out. The data show roughly 74,000 clones, with approximately 86% seen just once and around 1.9% held by the top ten. Input material: peripheral blood. The receptors derive from a woman aged 80 or over with active or convalescent COVID-19. Each CDR3 is given with its conserved first and last residue. A D gene is named only where the DNA matches it firmly. A clone size is listed for some rows: how often the clone was seen (once, few, many), or a class if it is expanded.

J: TRBJ1-6
size: once
D: .
V: TRBV27
length: 15
DNA: TGTGCCAGCAGTTTATCGACAGGCTATAATTCACCCCTCCACTTT
CDR3: CASSLSTGYNSPLHF

J: TRBJ2-2
size: .
D: .
V: TRBV5-1
length: 14
DNA: TGCGCCAGCCGGAGGGGTGGAGACACCGGGGAGCTGTTTTTT
CDR3: CASRRGGDTGELFF

J: TRBJ2-7
size: .
D: .
V: TRBV6-1
length: 13
DNA: TGTGCCAGCAGTGAAGCCAGGGGCTACGAGCAGTACTTC
CDR3: CASSEARGYEQYF

J: TRBJ2-4
size: .
D: .
V: TRBV12-3/TRBV12-4
length: 13
DNA: TGTGCCAGCAGTTTAGTCGGCAAAAACATTCAGTACTTC
CDR3: CASSLVGKNIQYF

J: TRBJ1-1
size: .
D: .
V: TRBV12-3/TRBV12-4
length: 13
DNA: TGTGCCAGCAGTCTACAGGTGAACACTGAAGCTTTCTTT
CDR3: CASSLQVNTEAFF

J: TRBJ2-7
size: .
D: TRBD1
V: TRBV5-1
length: 14
DNA: TGCGCCAGCAGCCACACGTACAGGGGAGACGAGCAGTACTTC
CDR3: CASSHTYRGDEQYF

J: TRBJ2-7
size: .
D: TRBD2
V: TRBV5-1
length: 15
DNA: TGCGCCAGCAGCATCGGGACTAGCGGGATCTACGAGCAGTACTTC
CDR3: CASSIGTSGIYEQYF

J: TRBJ1-6
size: .
D: TRBD1
V: TRBV5-1
length: 16
DNA: TGCGCCAGCAGTCAACAGGGGACAGTCTATAATTCACCCCTCCACTTT
CDR3: CASSQQGTVYNSPLHF

J: TRBJ1-6
size: .
D: .
V: TRBV6-5
length: 16
DNA: TGTGCCAGCAGTTACTTCGAGGGCTTTCCCCCTTCACCCCTCCACTTT
CDR3: CASSYFEGFPPSPLHF

J: TRBJ2-5
size: .
D: .
V: TRBV12-3/TRBV12-4
length: 12
DNA: TGTGCCAGCAGTATCCGGGAAGAGACCCAGTACTTC
CDR3: CASSIREETQYF